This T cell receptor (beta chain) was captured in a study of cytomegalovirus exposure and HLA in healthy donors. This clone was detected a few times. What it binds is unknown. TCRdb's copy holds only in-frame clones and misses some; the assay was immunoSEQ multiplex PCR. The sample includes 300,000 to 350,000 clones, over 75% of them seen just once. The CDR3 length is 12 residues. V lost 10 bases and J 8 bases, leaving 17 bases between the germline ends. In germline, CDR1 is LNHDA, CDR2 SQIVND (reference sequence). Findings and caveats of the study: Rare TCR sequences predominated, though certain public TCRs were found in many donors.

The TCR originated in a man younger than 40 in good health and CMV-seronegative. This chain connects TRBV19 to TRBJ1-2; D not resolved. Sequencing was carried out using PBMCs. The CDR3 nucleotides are TGTGCCACCTTGAGACCAACGGGGGGCTACACCTTC. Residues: CATLRPTGGYTF.